This TCR beta chain is drawn from a study of T cells in Graves' hyperthyroidism and ophthalmopathy. The CDR3 loop spans 13 amino acids. The germline gives CDR1 SGHAT, CDR2 FQNNGV. This clonotype occurred a few times. Its ends do not fully match the called genes, so a read error is possible. Researchers amplified the TCR beta CDR3 regions from RNA transcripts. A first-round RT-PCR of the TCR CDR3 used the HTBI primer set. From the multiplex PCR reads, TCRdb called clonotypes with MiXCR, one entry per CDR3 protein. The sample lists about 59,000 distinct CDR3 sequences, about 53% occurring once. The chain couples TRBV11-2 to TRBJ2-7, with TRBD2 as a possible D gene (7 bases). The TCR originated in a woman aged 55-75 years with Graves' ophthalmopathy. Material: blood. The CDR3 coding sequence is TGTGCCAGCAGCTTAGATCTATCGGGGGGCCGGTATTTC. It codes for CASSLDLSGGRYF.